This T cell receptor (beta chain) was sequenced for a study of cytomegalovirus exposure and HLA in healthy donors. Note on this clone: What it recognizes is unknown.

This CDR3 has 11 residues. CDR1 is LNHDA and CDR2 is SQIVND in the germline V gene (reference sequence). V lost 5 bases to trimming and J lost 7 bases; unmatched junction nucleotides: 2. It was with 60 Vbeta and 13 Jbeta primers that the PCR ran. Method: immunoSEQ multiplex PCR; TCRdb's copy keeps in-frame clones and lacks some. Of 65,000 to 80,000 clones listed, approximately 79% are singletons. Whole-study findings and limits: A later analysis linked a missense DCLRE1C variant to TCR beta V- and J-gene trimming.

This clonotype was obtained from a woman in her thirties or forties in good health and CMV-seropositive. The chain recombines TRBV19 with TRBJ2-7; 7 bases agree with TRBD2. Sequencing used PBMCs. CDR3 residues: CASSGRAEQYF. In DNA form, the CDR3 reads TGTGCCAGTAGTGGGAGGGCTGAGCAGTACTTC.